This T cell receptor beta chain stems from a study of shared clonotypes between healthy human individuals. Sequencing was performed with immunoSEQ multiplex PCR; in TCRdb, only in-frame clones are kept and a portion is missing. The sample includes roughly 2,000,000 clones, about 95% of them seen just once. Naive CD8 cells comprised CD45RO-negative, CCR7-positively selected cells, excluding terminally differentiated effector memory CD45RA+ cells. The receptor was derived from a man aged 18 to 35 in good health. The sequenced sample was naive CD8+ T cells sorted from blood.

The CDR3 is CASSQVGLPSTDTQYF. Written as DNA, the CDR3 is TGCGCCAGCAGCCAAGTGGGACTACCATCCACAGATACGCAGTATTTT. The genes are TRBV4-1 and TRBJ2-3; TRBD2 matches 7 bases. This CDR3 comprises 16 residues. V dropped 1 base and J dropped 2; count of bases not matched to a gene: 6. Germline CDR1 is MGHRA and CDR2 is YSYEKL.